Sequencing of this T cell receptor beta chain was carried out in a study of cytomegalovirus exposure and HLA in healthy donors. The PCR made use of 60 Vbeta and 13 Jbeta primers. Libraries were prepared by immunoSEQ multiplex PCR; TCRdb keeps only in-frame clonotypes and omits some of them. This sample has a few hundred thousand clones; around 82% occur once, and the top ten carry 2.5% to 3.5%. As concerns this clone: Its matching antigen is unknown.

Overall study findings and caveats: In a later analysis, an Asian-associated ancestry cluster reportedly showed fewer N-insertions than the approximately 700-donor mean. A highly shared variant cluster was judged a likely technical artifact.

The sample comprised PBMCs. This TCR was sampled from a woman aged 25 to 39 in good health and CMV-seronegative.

The CDR3 protein is CASAVDSGWSPLHF. As DNA, the CDR3 is TGCGCCAGCGCGGTGGACTCCGGGTGGTCACCCCTCCACTTT. V usage is TRBV5-1 and J usage is TRBJ1-6; unclear D gene. This CDR3 is 14 amino acids long. Germline V gives CDR1 SGHRS, CDR2 YFSETQ. V was cut by 7 bases and J by 10 bases, with 18 bases left in between.